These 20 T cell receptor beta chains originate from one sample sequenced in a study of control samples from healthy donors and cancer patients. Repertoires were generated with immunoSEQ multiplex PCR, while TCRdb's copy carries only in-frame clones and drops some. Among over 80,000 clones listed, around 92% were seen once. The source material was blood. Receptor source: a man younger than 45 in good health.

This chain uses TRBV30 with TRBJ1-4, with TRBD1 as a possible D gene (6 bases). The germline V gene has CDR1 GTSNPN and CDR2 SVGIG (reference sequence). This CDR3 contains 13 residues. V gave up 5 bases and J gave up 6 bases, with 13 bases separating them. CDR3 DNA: TGTGCCTGGGGGGGGGCCGCCTATGAAAAACTGTTTTTT. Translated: CAWGGAAYEKLFF.

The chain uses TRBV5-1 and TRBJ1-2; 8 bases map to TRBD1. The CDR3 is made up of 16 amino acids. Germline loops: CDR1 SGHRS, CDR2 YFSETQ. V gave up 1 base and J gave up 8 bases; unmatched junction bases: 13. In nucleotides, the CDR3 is TGCGCCAGCAGCTTGCCCCTCGCGACAGGGGACGACGGCTACACCTTC. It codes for CASSLPLATGDDGYTF.

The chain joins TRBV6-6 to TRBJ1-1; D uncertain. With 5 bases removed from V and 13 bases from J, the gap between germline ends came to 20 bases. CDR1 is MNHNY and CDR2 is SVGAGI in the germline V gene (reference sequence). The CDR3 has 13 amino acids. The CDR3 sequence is CASSTRERTKVFF. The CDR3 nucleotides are TGTGCCAGCAGTACCCGGGAGCGGACTAAGGTTTTCTTT.

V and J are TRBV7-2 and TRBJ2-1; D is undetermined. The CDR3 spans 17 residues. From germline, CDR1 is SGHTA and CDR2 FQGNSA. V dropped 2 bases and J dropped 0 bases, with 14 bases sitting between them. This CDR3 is CASSLFVGSGSYNEQFF. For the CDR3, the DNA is TGTGCCAGCAGCTTATTCGTTGGGTCTGGCTCCTACAATGAGCAGTTCTTC.

The CDR3 loop is CASSFQYYEQYF. Here the CDR3 DNA reads TGTGCCAGCAGCTTTCAGTACTACGAGCAGTACTTC. The chain recombines TRBV13 with TRBJ2-7, with D unresolved. V was clipped by 3 bases and J by 3 bases, with 6 bases between them. This CDR3 is built from 12 residues. Germline loops: CDR1 PRHDT, CDR2 FYEKMQ (reference sequence).

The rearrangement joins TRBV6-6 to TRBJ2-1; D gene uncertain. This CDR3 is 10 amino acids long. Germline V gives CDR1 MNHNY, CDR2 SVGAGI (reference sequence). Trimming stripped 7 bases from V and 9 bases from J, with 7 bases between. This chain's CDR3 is CASIGSEQFF. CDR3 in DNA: TGTGCCAGCATCGGCAGTGAGCAGTTCTTC.

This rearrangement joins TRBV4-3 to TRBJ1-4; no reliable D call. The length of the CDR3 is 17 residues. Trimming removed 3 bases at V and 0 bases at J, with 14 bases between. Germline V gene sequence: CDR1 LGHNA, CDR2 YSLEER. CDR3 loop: CASSQTLHRATNEKLFF. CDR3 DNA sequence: TGCGCCAGCAGCCAGACCCTTCATAGAGCAACTAATGAAAAACTGTTTTTT.

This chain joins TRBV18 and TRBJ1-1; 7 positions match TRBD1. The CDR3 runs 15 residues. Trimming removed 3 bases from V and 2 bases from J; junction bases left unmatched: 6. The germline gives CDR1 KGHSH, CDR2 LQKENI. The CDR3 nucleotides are TGTGCCAGCTCACCCCGGACAGGCCAAAACACTGAAGCTTTCTTT. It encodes CASSPRTGQNTEAFF.

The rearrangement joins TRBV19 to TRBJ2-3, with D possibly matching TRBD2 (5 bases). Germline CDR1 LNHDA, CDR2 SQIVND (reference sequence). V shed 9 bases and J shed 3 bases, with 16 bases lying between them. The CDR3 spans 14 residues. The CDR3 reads CASRSEGRTDTQYF. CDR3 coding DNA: TGTGCCAGCCGGTCAGAGGGTCGAACAGATACGCAGTATTTT.

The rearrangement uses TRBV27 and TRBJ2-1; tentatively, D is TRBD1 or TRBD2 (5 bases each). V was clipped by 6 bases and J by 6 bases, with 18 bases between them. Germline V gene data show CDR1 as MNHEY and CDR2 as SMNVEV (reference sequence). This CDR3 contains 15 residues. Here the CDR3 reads CASSLRGRGFNEQFF. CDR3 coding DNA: TGTGCCAGCAGCTTACGGGGCCGCGGGTTCAATGAGCAGTTCTTC.

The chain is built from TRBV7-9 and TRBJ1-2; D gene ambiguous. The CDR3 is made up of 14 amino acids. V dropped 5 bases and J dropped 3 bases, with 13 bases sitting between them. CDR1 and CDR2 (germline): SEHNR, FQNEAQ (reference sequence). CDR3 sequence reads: CASSLKDGHYGYTF. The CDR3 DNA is TGTGCCAGCAGCCTGAAGGATGGTCACTATGGCTACACCTTC.

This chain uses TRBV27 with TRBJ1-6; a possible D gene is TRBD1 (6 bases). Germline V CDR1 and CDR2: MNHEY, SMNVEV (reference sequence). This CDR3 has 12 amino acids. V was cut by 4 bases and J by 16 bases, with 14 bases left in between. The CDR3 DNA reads TGTGCCAGCAGTTATATTACAGGGAAGCTCCACTTT. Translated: CASSYITGKLHF.

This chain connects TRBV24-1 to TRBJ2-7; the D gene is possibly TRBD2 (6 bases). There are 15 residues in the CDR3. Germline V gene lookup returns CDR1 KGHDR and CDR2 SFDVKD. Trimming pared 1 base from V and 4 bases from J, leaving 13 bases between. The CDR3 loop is CATSDFTQGGYEQYF. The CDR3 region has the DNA TGTGCCACCAGTGATTTTACGCAGGGAGGTTACGAGCAGTACTTC.

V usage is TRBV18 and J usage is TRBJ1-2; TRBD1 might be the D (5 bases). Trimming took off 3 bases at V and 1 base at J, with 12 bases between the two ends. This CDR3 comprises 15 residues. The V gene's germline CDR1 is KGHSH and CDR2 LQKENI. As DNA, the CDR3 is TGTGCCAGCTCACCGCAGGGAATAAGTAACTATGGCTACACCTTC. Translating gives CASSPQGISNYGYTF.

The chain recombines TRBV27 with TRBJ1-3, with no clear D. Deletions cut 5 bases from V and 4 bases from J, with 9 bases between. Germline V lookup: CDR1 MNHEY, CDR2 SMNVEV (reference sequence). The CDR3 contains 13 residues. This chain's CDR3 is CASSRRLGNTIYF. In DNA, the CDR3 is TGTGCCAGCAGTCGACGTCTAGGAAACACCATATATTTT.

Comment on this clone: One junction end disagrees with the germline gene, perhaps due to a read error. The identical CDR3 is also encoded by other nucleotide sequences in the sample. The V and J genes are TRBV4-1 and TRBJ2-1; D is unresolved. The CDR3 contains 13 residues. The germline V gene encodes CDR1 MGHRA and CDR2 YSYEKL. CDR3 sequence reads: CASSQDLDDEQFF. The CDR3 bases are TGCGCCAGCAGCCAAGATTTAGACGATGAGCAATTCTTC.

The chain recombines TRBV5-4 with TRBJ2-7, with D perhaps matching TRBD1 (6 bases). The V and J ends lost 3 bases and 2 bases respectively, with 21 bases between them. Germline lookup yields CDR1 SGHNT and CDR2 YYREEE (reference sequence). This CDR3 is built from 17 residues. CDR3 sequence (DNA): TGTGCCAGCAGCTCCCTCGAACAGGGAAGGGGGACCTACGAGCAGTACTTC. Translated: CASSSLEQGRGTYEQYF.

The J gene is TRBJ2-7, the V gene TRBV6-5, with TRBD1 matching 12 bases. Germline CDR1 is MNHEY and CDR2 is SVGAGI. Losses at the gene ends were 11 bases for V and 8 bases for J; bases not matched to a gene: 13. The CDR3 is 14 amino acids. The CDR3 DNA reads TGTGCCGGGGGGACAGGGGGCTTATCCGGTAAGCAGTACTTC. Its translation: CAGGTGGLSGKQYF.

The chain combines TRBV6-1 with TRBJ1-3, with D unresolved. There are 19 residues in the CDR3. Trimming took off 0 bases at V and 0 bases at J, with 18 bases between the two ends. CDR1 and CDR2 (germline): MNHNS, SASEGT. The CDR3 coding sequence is TGTGCCAGCAGTGAAGCGTCGTTCTGGTCCAGACTCTCTGGAAACACCATATATTTT. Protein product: CASSEASFWSRLSGNTIYF.

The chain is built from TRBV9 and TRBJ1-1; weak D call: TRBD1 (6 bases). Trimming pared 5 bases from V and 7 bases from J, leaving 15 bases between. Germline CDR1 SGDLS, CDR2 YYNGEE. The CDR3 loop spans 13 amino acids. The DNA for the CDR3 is TGTGCCAGCAGAGAAACAGGGACCGATGAAGCTTTCTTT. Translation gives CASRETGTDEAFF.